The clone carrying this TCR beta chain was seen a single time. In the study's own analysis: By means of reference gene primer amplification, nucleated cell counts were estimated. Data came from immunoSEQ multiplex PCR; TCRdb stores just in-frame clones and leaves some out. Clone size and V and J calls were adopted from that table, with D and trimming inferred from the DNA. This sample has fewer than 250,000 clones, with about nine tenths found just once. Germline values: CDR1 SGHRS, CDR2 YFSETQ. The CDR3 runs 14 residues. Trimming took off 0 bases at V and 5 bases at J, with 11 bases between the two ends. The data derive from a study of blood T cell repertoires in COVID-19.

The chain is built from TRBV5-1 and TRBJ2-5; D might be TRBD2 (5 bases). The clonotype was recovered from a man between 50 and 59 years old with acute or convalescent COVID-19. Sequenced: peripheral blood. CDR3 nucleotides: TGCGCCAGCAGCTTGGGGGAGCAAAGGGAGACCCAGTACTTC. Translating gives CASSLGEQRETQYF.